This record looks at one TCR beta chain sequence and its context. The antigen is unknown. This sample was included in a study of T-cell memory formation after mild COVID-19. General study results and limits: There was a balanced CD4/CD8 profile in clones contracting day 15 to 85, and later expanders leaned CD4+. Largely, contracting CD4+ clones fell within CM and EM, and contracting CD8+ clones within EMRA.

The germline V gene has CDR1 MNHEY and CDR2 SVGAGI. Between the trimmed V and J ends, which lost 6 bases and 3 bases, there was a span of 19 bases. The CDR3 sequence is 16 residues long. One entry per CDR3 protein results from TCRdb running MiXCR on the 5' RACE reads. The sample has some 300,000 distinct CDR3 sequences; approximately 22% are singletons. This clonotype was sampled from a man aged 18 to 29 who had mild COVID-19 (a few samples of this study predate the infection). Cell type and time point are not known. The chain uses TRBV6-5 and TRBJ2-3; D perhaps matches TRBD2 (7 bases). The specimen sequenced was PBMCs or a T cell subset sorted from them (not recorded which). CDR3 region: CASSSGRGAGTDTQYF. The CDR3, as DNA: TGTGCCAGCAGCAGCGGTCGGGGGGCCGGTACAGATACGCAGTATTTT.